This T cell receptor (beta chain) came from a study of cytomegalovirus exposure and HLA in healthy donors. Concerning this clone itself: What it binds is not known.

Looked up from germline, CDR1 is SGHRS and CDR2 is YFSETQ. V was pared by 0 bases and J by 5 bases, with 4 bases of the junction left unmatched. The CDR3 totals 16 residues. Both 60 Vbeta primers and 13 Jbeta primers went into the PCR. Sequencing used immunoSEQ multiplex PCR; TCRdb keeps in-frame clones, though not all of them. The table includes a few hundred thousand clones, 77% detected once. Findings of the study overall: Across donors, most TCRs were seen rarely, yet some public ones were widespread.

Sequenced sample: PBMCs. The chain employs TRBV5-1 and TRBJ2-5; TRBD2 aligns across 13 bases. This receptor was identified in a woman between 55 and 75 years old in good health and CMV-seropositive. Here the CDR3 reads CASSLGTSGRSETQYF. Written as DNA, the CDR3 is TGCGCCAGCAGCTTGGGGACTAGCGGGAGAAGCGAGACCCAGTACTTC.